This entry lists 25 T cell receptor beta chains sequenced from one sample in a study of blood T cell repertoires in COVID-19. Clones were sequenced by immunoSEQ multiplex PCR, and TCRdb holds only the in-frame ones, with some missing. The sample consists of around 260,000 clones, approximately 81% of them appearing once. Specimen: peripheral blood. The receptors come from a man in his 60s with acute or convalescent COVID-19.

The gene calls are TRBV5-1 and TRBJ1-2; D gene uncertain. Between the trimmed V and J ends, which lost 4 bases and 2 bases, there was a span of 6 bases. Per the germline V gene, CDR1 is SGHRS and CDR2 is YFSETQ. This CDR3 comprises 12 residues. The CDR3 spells CASSPGNYGYTF. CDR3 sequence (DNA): TGCGCCAGCAGCCCGGGAAACTATGGCTACACCTTC.

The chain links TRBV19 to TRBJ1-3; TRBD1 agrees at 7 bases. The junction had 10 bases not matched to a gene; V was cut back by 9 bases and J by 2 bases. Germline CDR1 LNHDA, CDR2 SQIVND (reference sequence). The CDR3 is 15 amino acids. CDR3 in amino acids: CASSILRGAGNTIYF. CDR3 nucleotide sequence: TGTGCCAGCTCCATACTCAGGGGGGCTGGAAACACCATATATTTT.

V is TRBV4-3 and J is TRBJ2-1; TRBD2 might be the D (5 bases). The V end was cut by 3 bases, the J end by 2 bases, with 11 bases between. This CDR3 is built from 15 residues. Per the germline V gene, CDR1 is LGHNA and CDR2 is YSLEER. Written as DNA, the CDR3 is TGCGCCAGCAGCCAGGGGTTCGGGACCTACAATGAGCAGTTCTTC. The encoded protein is CASSQGFGTYNEQFF.

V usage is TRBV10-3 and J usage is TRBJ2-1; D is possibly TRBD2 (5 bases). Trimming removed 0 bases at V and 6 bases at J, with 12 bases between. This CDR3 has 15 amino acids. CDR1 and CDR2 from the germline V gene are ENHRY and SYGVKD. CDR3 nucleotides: TGTGCCATCAGTGAGTCTGGCAGAGGGTTCAATGAGCAGTTCTTC. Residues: CAISESGRGFNEQFF.

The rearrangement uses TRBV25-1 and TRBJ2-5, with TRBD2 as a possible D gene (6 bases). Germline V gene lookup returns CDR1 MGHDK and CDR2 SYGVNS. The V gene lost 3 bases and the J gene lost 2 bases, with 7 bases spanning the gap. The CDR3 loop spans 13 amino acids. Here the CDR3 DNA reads TGTGCCAGCAGTGAGGGGAGGCAAGAGACCCAGTACTTC. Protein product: CASSEGRQETQYF.

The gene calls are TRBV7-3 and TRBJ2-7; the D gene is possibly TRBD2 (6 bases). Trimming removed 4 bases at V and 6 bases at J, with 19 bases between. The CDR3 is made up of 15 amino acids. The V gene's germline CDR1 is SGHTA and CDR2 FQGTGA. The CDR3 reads CASSWHGLRDFEQYF. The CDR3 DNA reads TGTGCCAGCAGCTGGCATGGGCTTCGGGACTTCGAGCAGTACTTC. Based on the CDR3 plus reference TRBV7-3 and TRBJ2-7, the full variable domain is GAGVSQTPSNKVTEKGKYVELRCDPISGHTALYWYRQSLGQGPEFLIYFQGTGAADDSGLPNDRFFAVRPEGSVSTLKIQRTERGDSAVYLCASSWHGLRDFEQYFGPGTRLTVT.

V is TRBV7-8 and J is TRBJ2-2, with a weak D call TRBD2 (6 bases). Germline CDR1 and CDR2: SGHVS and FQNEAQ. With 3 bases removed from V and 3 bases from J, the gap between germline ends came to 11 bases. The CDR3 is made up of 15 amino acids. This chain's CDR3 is CASSLPGEDTGELFF. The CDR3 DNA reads TGTGCCAGCAGCTTGCCGGGGGAGGACACCGGGGAGCTGTTTTTT.

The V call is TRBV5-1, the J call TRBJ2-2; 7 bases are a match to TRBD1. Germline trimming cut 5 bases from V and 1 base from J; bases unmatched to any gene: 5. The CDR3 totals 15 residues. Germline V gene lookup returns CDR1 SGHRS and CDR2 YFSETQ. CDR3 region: CASRTGTVNTGELFF. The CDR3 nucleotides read TGCGCCAGCAGAACCGGGACAGTGAACACCGGGGAGCTGTTTTTT.

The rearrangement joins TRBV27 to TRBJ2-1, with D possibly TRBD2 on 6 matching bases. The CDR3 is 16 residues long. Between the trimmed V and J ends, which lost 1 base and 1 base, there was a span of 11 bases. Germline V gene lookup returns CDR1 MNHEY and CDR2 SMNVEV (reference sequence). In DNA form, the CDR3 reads TGTGCCAGCAGTTTATACGCGGGGATATCCTACAATGAGCAGTTCTTC. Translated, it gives CASSLYAGISYNEQFF.

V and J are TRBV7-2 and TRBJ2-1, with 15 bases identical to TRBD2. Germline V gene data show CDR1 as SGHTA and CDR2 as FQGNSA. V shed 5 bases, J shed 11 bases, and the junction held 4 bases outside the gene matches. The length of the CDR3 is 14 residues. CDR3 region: CASSRTSGGAKQFF. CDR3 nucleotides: TGTGCCAGCAGCCGGACTAGCGGGGGGGCCAAGCAGTTCTTC.

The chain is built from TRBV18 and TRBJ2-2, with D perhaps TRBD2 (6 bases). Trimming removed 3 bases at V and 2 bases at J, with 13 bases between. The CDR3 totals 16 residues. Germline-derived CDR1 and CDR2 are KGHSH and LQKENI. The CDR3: CASSPGGGINTGELFF. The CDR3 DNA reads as TGTGCCAGCTCACCCGGAGGAGGGATTAACACCGGGGAGCTGTTTTTT.

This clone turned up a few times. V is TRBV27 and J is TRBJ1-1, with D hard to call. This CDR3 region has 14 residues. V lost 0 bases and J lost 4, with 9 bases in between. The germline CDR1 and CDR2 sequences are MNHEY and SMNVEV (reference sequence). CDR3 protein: CASSLSARPTEAFF. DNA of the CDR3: TGTGCCAGCAGTTTATCGGCTCGCCCCACTGAAGCTTTCTTT.

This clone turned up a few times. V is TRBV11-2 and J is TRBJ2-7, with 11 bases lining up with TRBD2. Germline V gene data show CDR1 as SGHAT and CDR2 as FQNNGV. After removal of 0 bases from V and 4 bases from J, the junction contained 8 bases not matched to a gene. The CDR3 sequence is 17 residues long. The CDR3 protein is CASSLEDLAGGIYEQYF. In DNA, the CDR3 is TGTGCCAGCAGCTTAGAAGATTTAGCGGGGGGGATTTACGAGCAGTACTTC.

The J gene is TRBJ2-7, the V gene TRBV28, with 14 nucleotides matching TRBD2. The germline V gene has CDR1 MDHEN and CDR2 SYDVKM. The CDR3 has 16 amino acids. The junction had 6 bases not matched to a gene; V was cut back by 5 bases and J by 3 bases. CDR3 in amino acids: CASSTGGTSGSYEQYF. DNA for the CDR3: TGTGCCAGCAGTACTGGGGGGACTAGCGGGAGCTACGAGCAGTACTTC.

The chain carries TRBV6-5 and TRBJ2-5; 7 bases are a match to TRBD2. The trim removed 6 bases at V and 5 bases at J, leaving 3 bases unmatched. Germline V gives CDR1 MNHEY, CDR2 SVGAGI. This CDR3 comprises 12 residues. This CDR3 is CASSGGLETQYF. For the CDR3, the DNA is TGTGCCAGCAGCGGGGGGTTGGAGACCCAGTACTTC.

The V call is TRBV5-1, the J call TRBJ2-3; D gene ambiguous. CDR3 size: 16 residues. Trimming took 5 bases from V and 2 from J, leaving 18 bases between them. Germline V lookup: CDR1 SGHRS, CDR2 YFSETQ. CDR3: CASSFDSETLTDTQYF. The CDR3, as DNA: TGCGCCAGCAGTTTCGACTCCGAAACTCTCACAGATACGCAGTATTTT.

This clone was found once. CDR3 in amino acids: CASSWDSPETQYF. In nucleotides, the CDR3 is TGTGCCAGCAGCTGGGACAGTCCGGAGACCCAGTACTTC. V and J are TRBV7-9 and TRBJ2-5, with 7 positions matching TRBD1. In germline, CDR1 is SEHNR, CDR2 FQNEAQ (reference sequence). V lost 4 bases, J lost 5 bases, and 4 bases stayed unmatched. The CDR3 has 13 amino acids.

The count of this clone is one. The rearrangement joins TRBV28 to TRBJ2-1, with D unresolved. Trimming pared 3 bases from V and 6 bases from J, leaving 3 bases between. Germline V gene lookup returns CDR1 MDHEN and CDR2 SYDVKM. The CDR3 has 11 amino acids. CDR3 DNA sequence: TGTGCCAGCAGTTTTAGCAATGAGCAGTTCTTC. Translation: CASSFSNEQFF.

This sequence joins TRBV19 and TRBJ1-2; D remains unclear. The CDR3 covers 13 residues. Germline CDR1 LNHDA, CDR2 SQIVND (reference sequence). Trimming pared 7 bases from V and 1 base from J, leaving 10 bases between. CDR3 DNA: TGTGCCAGTACCTGGTCAGATAACTATGGCTACACCTTC. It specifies CASTWSDNYGYTF. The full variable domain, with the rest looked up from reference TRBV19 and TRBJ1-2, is DGGITQSPKYLFRKEGQNVTLSCEQNLNHDAMYWYRQDPGQGLRLIYYSQIVNDFQKGDIAEGYSVSREKKESFPLTVTSAQKNPTAFYLCASTWSDNYGYTFGSGTRLTVV.

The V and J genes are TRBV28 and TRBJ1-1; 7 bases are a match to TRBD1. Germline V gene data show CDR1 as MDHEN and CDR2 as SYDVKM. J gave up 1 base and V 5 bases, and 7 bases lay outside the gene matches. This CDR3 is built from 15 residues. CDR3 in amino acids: CASSAWTGQNTEAFF. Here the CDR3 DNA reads TGTGCCAGCAGTGCATGGACAGGCCAGAACACTGAAGCTTTCTTT.

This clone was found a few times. This chain's CDR3 is CASSPGLAGSPATYNEQFF. CDR3 DNA sequence: TGTGCCAGCAGCCCGGGACTAGCGGGGTCCCCTGCTACCTACAATGAGCAGTTCTTC. V usage is TRBV5-6 and J usage is TRBJ2-1; 13 bases agree with TRBD2. Germline V gene data show CDR1 as SGHDT and CDR2 as YYEEEE. The CDR3 runs to 19 residues. Trimming at V came to 4 bases and at J to 2 bases, leaving 12 bases not matched to a gene.

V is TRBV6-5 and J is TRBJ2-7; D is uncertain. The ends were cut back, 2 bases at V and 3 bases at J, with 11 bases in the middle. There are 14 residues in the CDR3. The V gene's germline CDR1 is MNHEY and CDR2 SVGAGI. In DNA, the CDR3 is TGTGCCAGCAGTTACGGCGCCAGGTACTACGAGCAGTACTTC. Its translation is CASSYGARYYEQYF.

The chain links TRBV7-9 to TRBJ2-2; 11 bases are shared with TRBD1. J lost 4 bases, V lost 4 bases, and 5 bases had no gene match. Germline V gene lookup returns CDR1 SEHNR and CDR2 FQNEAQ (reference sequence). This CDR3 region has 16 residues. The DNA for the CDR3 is TGTGCCAGCAGCTCAACCGGGACAGGGGGCACCGGGGAGCTGTTTTTT. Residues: CASSSTGTGGTGELFF.

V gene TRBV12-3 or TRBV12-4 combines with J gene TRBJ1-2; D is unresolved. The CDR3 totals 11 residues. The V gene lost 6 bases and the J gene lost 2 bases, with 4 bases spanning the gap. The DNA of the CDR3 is TGTGCCAGCAGGGAGAACTATGGCTACACCTTC. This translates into CASRENYGYTF.

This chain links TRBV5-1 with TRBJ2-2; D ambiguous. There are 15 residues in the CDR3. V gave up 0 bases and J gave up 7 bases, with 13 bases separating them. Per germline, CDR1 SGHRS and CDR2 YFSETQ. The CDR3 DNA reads TGCGCCAGCAGCTTGGGCTTGGTCACTTACGGGGAGCTGTTTTTT. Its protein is CASSLGLVTYGELFF.